This is a list of T cell receptor beta chains from one sample in a study of control samples from healthy donors and cancer patients. Using immunoSEQ multiplex PCR, the repertoire was profiled, and TCRdb retains in-frame clones only, with some absent. The sample contains 90,000 to 100,000 clones, approximately 88% of which appear only once. The sample taken for sequencing was PBMCs. Receptors originate from a man between 65 and 85 years old with lung cancer. Both conserved end residues are part of each CDR3. The order of the fields is J gene, V gene, D gene, clone size, CDR3 protein, CDR3 DNA. A D gene is named only where the DNA matches it firmly. The size of a clone is reported for some rows only, either as once, few or many, or as a class for expanded clones.

TRBJ1-1 TRBV6-5 TRBD1 - CASSSQGVQNTEAFF TGTGCCAGCAGTTCTCAGGGGGTGCAGAACACTGAAGCTTTCTTT
TRBJ2-2 TRBV6-6 TRBD1 - CASSSRTGKNTGELFF TGTGCCAGCAGTTCCCGGACAGGGAAGAACACCGGGGAGCTGTTTTTT
TRBJ2-7 TRBV19 - - CASTNLDASSYEQYF TGTGCCAGTACCAATCTGGACGCGAGCTCCTACGAGCAGTACTTC
TRBJ2-3 TRBV19 - - CASSGGRVSTDTQYF TGTGCCAGTAGTGGGGGCAGGGTTAGCACAGATACGCAGTATTTT
TRBJ2-1 TRBV12-3/TRBV12-4 TRBD2 - CASSLLAGGEFF TGTGCCAGCAGTTTACTAGCGGGGGGGGAATTCTTC
TRBJ2-7 TRBV21-1 - once CARQRNSYEQYF TGTGCCAGACAAAGGAACTCCTACGAGCAGTACTTC
TRBJ1-1 TRBV11-3 - - CASSLSPMTKAFF TGTGCCAGCAGCTTATCTCCCATGACGAAAGCTTTCTTT
TRBJ1-2 TRBV15 TRBD1 - CATSRDRAVNYGYTF TGTGCCACCAGCAGGGACAGGGCCGTGAACTATGGCTACACCTTC
TRBJ2-1 TRBV15 TRBD1 once CATSRKNAPGQGINEQFF TGTGCCACCAGCAGAAAGAATGCGCCGGGACAGGGTATCAATGAGCAGTTCTTC
TRBJ1-2 TRBV19 - - CASSMGQLGYGYTF TGTGCCAGTAGTATGGGCCAATTGGGATATGGCTACACCTTC
TRBJ1-4 TRBV10-3 - - CAISVGEKLFF TGTGCCATCAGTGTTGGTGAAAAACTGTTTTTT
TRBJ2-7 TRBV11-3 TRBD1 - CASSSRTGAYGQYF TGTGCCAGCAGCTCGCGGACAGGAGCCTACGGGCAGTACTTC
TRBJ2-2 TRBV11-2 - - CASSPTGAKNTGELFF TGTGCCAGCAGCCCGACTGGGGCAAAGAACACCGGGGAGCTGTTTTTT
TRBJ1-4 TRBV15 - - CATSRGGPGGEKLFF TGTGCCACCAGCAGAGGGGGGCCCGGCGGTGAAAAACTGTTTTTT
TRBJ2-3 TRBV7-3 TRBD1 - CASSLTRGWTGESTDTQYF TGTGCCAGCAGCTTAACGAGGGGGTGGACAGGGGAAAGCACAGATACGCAGTATTTT
TRBJ1-1 TRBV20-1 TRBD1 once CSASYRGLNTEAFF TGCAGTGCTAGTTACAGGGGGCTGAACACTGAAGCTTTCTTT
TRBJ2-1 TRBV12-3/TRBV12-4 TRBD2 - CASARGGEEQFF TGTGCCAGCGCGCGGGGGGGCGAGGAGCAGTTCTTC
TRBJ1-1 TRBV14 - - CASSQDEGLRTEAFF TGTGCCAGCAGCCAAGATGAGGGGCTAAGGACTGAAGCTTTCTTT
TRBJ1-2 TRBV19 TRBD1 once CASSLGQLANYGYTF TGTGCCAGTAGTTTGGGACAGCTTGCTAACTATGGCTACACCTTC
TRBJ1-2 TRBV5-1 - - CASSLDGVYGYTF TGCGCCAGCAGCTTGGACGGAGTCTATGGCTACACCTTC
TRBJ1-2 TRBV18 TRBD1 - CASSPDRGSSYGYTF TGTGCCAGCTCGCCGGACAGGGGGTCGTCATATGGCTACACCTTC
TRBJ1-1 TRBV19 - - CASLSTGRHTEAFF TGTGCCAGCTTAAGCACAGGGCGACACACTGAAGCTTTCTTT
TRBJ1-6 TRBV3-1/TRBV3-2 - - CASSPHRDTSPLHF TGTGCCAGCAGTCCTCACCGGGACACTTCACCCCTCCACTTT
TRBJ2-7 TRBV15 - - CATSRDRTGAYEQYF TGTGCCACCAGCAGAGATCGAACAGGCGCCTACGAGCAGTACTTC
TRBJ2-7 TRBV28 - - CASSPRVGYEQYF TGTGCCAGCAGCCCCCGAGTGGGCTACGAGCAGTACTTC
TRBJ2-7 TRBV3-1/TRBV3-2 - - CASSKSGGPYEQYF TGTGCCAGCAGCAAAAGTGGGGGGCCCTACGAGCAGTACTTC
TRBJ2-7 TRBV7-9 - - CASSLIVSSYEQYF TGTGCCAGCAGCTTGATAGTGTCGTCCTACGAGCAGTACTTC
TRBJ1-5 TRBV5-6 - - CASSLGFTRDQPQHF TGTGCCAGCAGCCTGGGTTTCACCCGGGATCAGCCCCAGCATTTT
TRBJ1-2 TRBV6-5 - - CASTEGRHYGYTF TGTGCCAGCACAGAGGGCAGACATTATGGCTACACCTTC
TRBJ1-1 TRBV28 - - CASRTHWEKTEAFF TGTGCCAGCCGTACCCATTGGGAAAAAACTGAAGCTTTCTTT
TRBJ1-6 TRBV19 - - CASSIAGSSYNSPLHF TGTGCCAGTAGTATCGCGGGGAGCTCCTATAATTCACCCCTCCACTTT
TRBJ1-6 TRBV19 - - CASRQGNSPLHF TGTGCCAGTAGGCAGGGTAATTCACCCCTCCACTTT
TRBJ2-1 TRBV7-9 - - CASSSLRGDSYNEQFF TGTGCCAGCAGCTCCCTTCGAGGCGACTCCTACAATGAGCAGTTCTTC
TRBJ2-7 TRBV6-5 - - CAVLGRGPYEQYF TGTGCCGTGTTAGGAAGGGGACCCTACGAGCAGTACTTC
TRBJ2-1 TRBV6-1 TRBD1 - CASSEQQGASHEQFF TGTGCCAGCAGTGAACAGCAGGGGGCCTCACATGAGCAGTTCTTC
TRBJ2-4 TRBV19 - - CASSRASGENIQYF TGTGCCAGTAGTAGAGCATCCGGGGAAAACATTCAGTACTTC
TRBJ1-3 TRBV10-1 TRBD1 once CASSPGTGSGNTIYF TGCGCCAGCAGTCCCGGGACAGGCTCTGGAAACACCATATATTTT
TRBJ2-3 TRBV30 - - CAGGDSTDTQYF TGTGCCGGGGGTGATAGCACAGATACGCAGTATTTT
TRBJ2-4 TRBV5-8 - - CASSLGARPGDIQYF TGTGCCAGCAGCTTGGGGGCCCGACCTGGGGACATTCAGTACTTC
TRBJ2-1 TRBV5-1 - - CASHGGTNEQFF TGCGCCAGCCATGGAGGGACCAATGAGCAGTTCTTC
TRBJ1-1 TRBV7-9 TRBD1 - CASSLLRTGGVMNTEAFF TGTGCCAGCAGCCTTTTGAGGACAGGGGGCGTTATGAACACTGAAGCTTTCTTT
TRBJ2-3 TRBV6-4 - - CAIRPLGTDTQYF TGTGCCATCCGGCCTCTCGGCACAGATACGCAGTATTTT
TRBJ1-5 TRBV12-3/TRBV12-4 - - CASSIGGNQPQHF TGTGCCAGCAGCATTGGGGGCAATCAGCCCCAGCATTTT
TRBJ1-6 TRBV5-1 - - CASSLDSYNSPLHF TGCGCCAGCAGCTTGGACAGCTATAATTCACCCCTCCACTTT
TRBJ2-2 TRBV18 - - CASSETGPNTGELFF TGTGCCAGCTCAGAGACAGGTCCGAACACCGGGGAGCTGTTTTTT
TRBJ2-1 TRBV14 - - CASSQEWGIRNEQFF TGTGCCAGCAGCCAAGAATGGGGGATTCGCAATGAGCAGTTCTTC
TRBJ1-4 TRBV5-4 - - CASSLGPYRGREKLFF TGTGCCAGCAGCTTGGGCCCCTATAGGGGCCGTGAAAAACTGTTTTTT
TRBJ2-7 TRBV5-6 TRBD1 - CASSRPGQGREQYF TGTGCCAGCAGCCGCCCGGGACAGGGGCGCGAGCAGTACTTC
TRBJ1-2 TRBV5-1 TRBD1 - CASSGSTGKAGYGYTF TGCGCCAGCAGCGGTTCGACAGGGAAGGCTGGGTATGGCTACACCTTC
TRBJ1-1 TRBV14 - - CASSQETGEAFF TGTGCCAGCAGCCAAGAGACAGGAGAAGCTTTCTTT
TRBJ2-2 TRBV9 TRBD2 - CASSPHPSGGTGELFF TGTGCCAGCAGCCCACATCCGAGCGGGGGAACCGGGGAGCTGTTTTTT
TRBJ1-1 TRBV5-1 - - CASSLALKDGGTEAFF TGCGCCAGCAGCTTGGCCTTAAAGGACGGTGGGACTGAAGCTTTCTTT
TRBJ1-2 TRBV2 - - CASSDREDYGYTF TGTGCCAGCAGTGACAGGGAAGACTATGGCTACACCTTC
TRBJ1-5 TRBV2 - - CASSPDSNSNQPQHF TGTGCCAGCAGCCCGGACAGTAATAGCAATCAGCCCCAGCATTTT
TRBJ1-6 TRBV12-3/TRBV12-4 - - CASRRANNSPLHF TGTGCCAGCCGCAGAGCTAACAATTCACCCCTCCACTTT
TRBJ1-5 TRBV7-9 - - CASSSPGNQPQHF TGTGCCAGCAGCTCGCCAGGGAATCAGCCCCAGCATTTT